This T cell receptor (beta chain) is drawn from a study of cytomegalovirus exposure and HLA in healthy donors. Study-level findings and limits: That first-cohort TCR clusters tended to co-occur in the 120 or so validation repertoires was found in a later analysis. For cytomegalovirus status, the classifier reportedly gave diagnoses with high specificity and sensitivity.

The V and J ends lost 0 bases and 7 bases, in that order; junction bases with no gene match: 8. The V gene's germline CDR1 is GTSNPN and CDR2 SVGIG (reference sequence). CDR3 length: 16 amino acids. As for this clone: Its target is not known.

The donors were part of the roughly 130-subject validation cohort, which stood apart from the roughly 640-subject first cohort. TCRdb's table, derived via immunoSEQ multiplex PCR, lists solely in-frame clones and lacks some. The sample holds tens of thousands of clones; approximately 81% are singletons and the top ten take 9.5% to 13%. This TCR derives from a woman aged 18-35 years in good health and CMV-seropositive. Sequenced: PBMCs. This chain uses TRBV30 with TRBJ1-6; 8 bases match TRBD1. This CDR3 reads CAWSVHKDRENSPLHF. As DNA, the CDR3 is TGTGCCTGGAGTGTACATAAGGACAGGGAAAATTCACCCCTCCACTTT.